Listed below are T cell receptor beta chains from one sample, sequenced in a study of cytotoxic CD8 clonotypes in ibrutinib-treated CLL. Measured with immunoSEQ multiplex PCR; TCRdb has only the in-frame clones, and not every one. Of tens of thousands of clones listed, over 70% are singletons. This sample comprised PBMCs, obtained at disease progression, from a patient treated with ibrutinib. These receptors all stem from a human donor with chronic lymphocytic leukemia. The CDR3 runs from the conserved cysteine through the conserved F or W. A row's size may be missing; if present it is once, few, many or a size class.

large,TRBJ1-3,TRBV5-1,CASSLGGQGNTIYF
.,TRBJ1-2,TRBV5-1,CASSPTGGPGYTF
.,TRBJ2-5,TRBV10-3,CAISDAAGVGETQYF
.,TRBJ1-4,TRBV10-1,CASSSGSDVEKLFF
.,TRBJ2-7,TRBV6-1,CASSLSGGGTYEQYF
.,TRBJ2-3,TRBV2,CASSVAGFSTDTQYF
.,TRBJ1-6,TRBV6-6,CASSHSYNSPLHF
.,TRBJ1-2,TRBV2,CASSEWTKSRAYTF
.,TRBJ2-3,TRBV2,CASLPVVDTQYF
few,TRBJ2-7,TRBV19,CASSIPGTGSYEQYF
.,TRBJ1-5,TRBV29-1,CSVAWEGQPQHF